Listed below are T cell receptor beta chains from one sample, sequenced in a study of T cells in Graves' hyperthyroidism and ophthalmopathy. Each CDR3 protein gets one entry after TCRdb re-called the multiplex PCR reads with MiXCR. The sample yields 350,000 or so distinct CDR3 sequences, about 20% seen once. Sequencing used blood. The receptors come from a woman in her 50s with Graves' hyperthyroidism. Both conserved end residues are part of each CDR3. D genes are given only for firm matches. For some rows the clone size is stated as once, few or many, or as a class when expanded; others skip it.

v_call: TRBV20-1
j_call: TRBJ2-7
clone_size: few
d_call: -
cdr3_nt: TGCAGTGCTATCTCCGGCTCCTACGAGCAGTACTTC
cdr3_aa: CSAISGSYEQYF

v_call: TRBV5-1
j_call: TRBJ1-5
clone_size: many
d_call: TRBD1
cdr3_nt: TGCGCCAGCAGCTTGGCCGGGACAGGGGGAACTCGTAGCAATCAGCCCCAGCATTTT
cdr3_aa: CASSLAGTGGTRSNQPQHF

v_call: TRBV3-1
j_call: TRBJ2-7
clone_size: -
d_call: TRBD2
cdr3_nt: TGTGCCAGCAGCCGGGGACTAGCGGGAGGGTCCTACGAGCAGTACTTC
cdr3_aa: CASSRGLAGGSYEQYF

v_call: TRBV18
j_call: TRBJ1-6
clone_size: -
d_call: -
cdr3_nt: TGTGCCAGCTCACCAAGTGGGGGTGGGAATTCACCCCTCCACTTT
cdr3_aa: CASSPSGGGNSPLHF

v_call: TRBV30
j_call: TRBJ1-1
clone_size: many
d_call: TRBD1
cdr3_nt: TGTGCCTGGGCTAATCAGGGGGACACTGAAGCTTTCTTT
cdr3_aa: CAWANQGDTEAFF

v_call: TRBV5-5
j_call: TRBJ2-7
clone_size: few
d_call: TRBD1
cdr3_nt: TGTGCCAGCAGCGGCACCGGGACAGGGGGGGAGCAGTACTTC
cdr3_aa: CASSGTGTGGEQYF

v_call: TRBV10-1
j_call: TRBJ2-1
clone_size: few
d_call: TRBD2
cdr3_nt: TGCGCCAGCAGTGAGACTCCGGGACTAGCGGGAACTCAGCAGTTCTTC
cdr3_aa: CASSETPGLAGTQQFF

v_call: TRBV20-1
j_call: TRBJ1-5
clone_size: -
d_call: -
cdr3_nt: TGCAGTGCTAGAGCACCAGGGTTGGAGCAGCCCCAGCATTTT
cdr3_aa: CSARAPGLEQPQHF

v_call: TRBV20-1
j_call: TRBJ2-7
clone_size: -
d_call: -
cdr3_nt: TGCAGTGCTAGGAGTACAGAGCGGTCCGAGCAGTACTTC
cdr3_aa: CSARSTERSEQYF

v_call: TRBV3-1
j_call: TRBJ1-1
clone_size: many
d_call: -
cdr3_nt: TGTGCCAGCAGCCATGGGGGCGGCACTGAAGCTTTCTTT
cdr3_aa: CASSHGGGTEAFF

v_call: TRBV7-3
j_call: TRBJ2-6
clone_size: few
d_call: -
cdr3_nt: TGTGCCAGCAGCCTGTGGGATTCTGGGGCCAACGTCCTGACTTTC
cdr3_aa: CASSLWDSGANVLTF

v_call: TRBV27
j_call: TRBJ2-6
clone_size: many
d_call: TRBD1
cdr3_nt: TGTGCCAGCAGGGGACAGGGTACTGGGGCCAACGTCCTGACTTTC
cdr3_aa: CASRGQGTGANVLTF

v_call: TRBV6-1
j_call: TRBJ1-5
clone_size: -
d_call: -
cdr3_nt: TGTGCCAGCAATAGAAGGGCCCAGCCCCAGCATTTT
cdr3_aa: CASNRRAQPQHF

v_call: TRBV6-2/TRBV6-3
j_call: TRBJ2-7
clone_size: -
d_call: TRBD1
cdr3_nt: TGTGCCAGCAGAGGGGAGACAGGGATCTACGAGCAGTACTTC
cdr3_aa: CASRGETGIYEQYF

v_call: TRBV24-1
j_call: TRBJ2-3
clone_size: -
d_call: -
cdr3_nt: TGTGCCACCAGTACGGGAGCCGGTGGAGATACGCAGTATTTT
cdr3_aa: CATSTGAGGDTQYF

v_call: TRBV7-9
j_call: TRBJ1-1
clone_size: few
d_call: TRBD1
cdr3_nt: TGTGCCAGCAGCTTCGACAGGGCTCGTGAAGCTTTCTTT
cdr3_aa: CASSFDRAREAFF

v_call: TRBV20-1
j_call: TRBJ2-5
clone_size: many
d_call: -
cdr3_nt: TGCAGTGCTCCAGCGTGGGAGGAGACCCAGTACTTC
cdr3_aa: CSAPAWEETQYF

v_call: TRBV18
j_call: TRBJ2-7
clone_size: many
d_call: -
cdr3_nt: TGTGCCAGCTCACCACCGAGACAAGGCCCGTCCGAGCAGTACTTC
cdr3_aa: CASSPPRQGPSEQYF

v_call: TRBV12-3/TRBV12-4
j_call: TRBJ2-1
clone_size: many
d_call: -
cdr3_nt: TGTGCCAGCAGCCCTCGCGGGGAGCAGTTCTTC
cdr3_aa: CASSPRGEQFF

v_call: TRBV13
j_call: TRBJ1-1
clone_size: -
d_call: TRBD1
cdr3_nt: TGTGCCAGCATCCAGGGGGGCATGAACACTGAAGCTTTCTTT
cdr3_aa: CASIQGGMNTEAFF

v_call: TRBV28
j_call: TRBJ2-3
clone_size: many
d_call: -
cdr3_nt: TGTGCCAGCAGTACCGGGAGTTTTGTGGATTTTGGCACAGATACGCAGTATTTT
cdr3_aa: CASSTGSFVDFGTDTQYF

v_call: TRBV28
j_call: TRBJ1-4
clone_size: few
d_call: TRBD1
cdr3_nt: TGTGCCAGCACCCCAGGGGGGGGGTTCAAACATGAAAAACTGTTTTTT
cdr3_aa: CASTPGGGFKHEKLFF

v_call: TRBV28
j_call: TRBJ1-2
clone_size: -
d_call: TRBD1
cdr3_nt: TGTGCCAGCAGCTCGGGGAGGGGGCCTAGCTACACCTTC
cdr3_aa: CASSSGRGPSYTF

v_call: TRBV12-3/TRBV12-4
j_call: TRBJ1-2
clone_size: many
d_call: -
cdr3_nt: TGTGCCAGCAGACCCCCCTTGGAGCCACCAAACTATGGCTACACCTTC
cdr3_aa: CASRPPLEPPNYGYTF

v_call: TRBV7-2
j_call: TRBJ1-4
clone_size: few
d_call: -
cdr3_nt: TGTGCCGGCAGCTTAGCCGGGACTCAATCGGGAGAAAAACTGTTTTTT
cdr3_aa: CAGSLAGTQSGEKLFF

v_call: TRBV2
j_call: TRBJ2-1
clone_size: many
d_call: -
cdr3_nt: TGTGCCAGCATGGTAGGCTCCGGTTTTTCGGTCAATGAGCAGTTCTTC
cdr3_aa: CASMVGSGFSVNEQFF

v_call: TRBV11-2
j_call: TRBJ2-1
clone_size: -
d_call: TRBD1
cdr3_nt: TGTGCCAGCAGCCTGGGACAGGGTGTCCATGAGCAGTTCTTC
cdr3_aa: CASSLGQGVHEQFF

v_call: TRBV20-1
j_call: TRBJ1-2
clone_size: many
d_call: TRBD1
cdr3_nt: TGCAGTGCTAGAACACGACAGGGTAACTATGGCTACACCTTC
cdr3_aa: CSARTRQGNYGYTF

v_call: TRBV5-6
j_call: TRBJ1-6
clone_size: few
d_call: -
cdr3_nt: TGTGCCAGCAGCTTGGTCCGGCGGAGGTCACCCCTCCACTTT
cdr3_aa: CASSLVRRRSPLHF